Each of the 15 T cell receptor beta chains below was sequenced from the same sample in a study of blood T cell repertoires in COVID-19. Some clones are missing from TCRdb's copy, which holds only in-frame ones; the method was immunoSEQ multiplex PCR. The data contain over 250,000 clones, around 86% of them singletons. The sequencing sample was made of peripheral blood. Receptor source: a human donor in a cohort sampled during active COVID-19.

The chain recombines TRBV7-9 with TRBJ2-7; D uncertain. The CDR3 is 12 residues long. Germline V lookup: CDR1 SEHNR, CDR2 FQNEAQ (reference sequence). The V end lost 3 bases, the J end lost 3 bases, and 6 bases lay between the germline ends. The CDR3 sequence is CASSFDNYEQYF. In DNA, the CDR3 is TGTGCCAGCAGCTTTGACAACTACGAGCAGTACTTC.

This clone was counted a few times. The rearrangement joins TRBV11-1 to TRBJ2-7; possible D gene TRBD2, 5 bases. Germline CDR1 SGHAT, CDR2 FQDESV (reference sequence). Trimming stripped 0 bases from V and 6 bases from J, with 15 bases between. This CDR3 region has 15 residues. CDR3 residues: CASSLARSGAGEQYF. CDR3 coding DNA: TGTGCCAGCAGCTTAGCGAGGAGCGGCGCGGGCGAGCAGTACTTC.

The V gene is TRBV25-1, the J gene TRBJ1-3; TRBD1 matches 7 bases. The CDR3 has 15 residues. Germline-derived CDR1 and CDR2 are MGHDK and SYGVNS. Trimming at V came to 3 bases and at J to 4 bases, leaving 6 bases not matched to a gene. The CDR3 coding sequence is TGTGCCAGCAGTGACGACAGGGTAGCCGGAAACACCATATATTTT. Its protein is CASSDDRVAGNTIYF. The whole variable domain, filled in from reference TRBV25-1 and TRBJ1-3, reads EADIYQTPRYLVIGTGKKITLECSQTMGHDKMYWYQQDPGMELHLIHYSYGVNSTEKGDLSSESTVSRIRTEHFPLTLESARPSHTSQYLCASSDDRVAGNTIYFGEGSWLTVV.

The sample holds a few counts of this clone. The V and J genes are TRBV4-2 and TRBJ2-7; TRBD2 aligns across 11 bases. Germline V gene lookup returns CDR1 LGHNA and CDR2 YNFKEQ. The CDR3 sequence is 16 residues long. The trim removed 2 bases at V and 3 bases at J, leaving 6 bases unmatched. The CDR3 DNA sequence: TGTGCCAGCAGCCAATCACTAGCGGGAGTTTACTACGAGCAGTACTTC. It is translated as CASSQSLAGVYYEQYF.

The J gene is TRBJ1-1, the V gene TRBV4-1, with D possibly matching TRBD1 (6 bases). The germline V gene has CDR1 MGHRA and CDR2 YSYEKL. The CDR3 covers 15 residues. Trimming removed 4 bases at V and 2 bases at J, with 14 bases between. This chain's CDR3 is CASSPRRGGNTEAFF. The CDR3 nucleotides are TGCGCCAGCAGCCCCCGTCGGGGGGGCAACACTGAAGCTTTCTTT.

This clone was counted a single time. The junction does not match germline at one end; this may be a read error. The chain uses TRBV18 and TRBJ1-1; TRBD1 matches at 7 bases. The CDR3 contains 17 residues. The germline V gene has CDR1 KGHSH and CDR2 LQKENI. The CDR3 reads CASSPQRGPPEGTEAFF. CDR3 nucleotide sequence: TGTGCCAGCTCGCCACAAAGGGGGCCACCTGAAGGGACTGAAGCTTTCTTT.

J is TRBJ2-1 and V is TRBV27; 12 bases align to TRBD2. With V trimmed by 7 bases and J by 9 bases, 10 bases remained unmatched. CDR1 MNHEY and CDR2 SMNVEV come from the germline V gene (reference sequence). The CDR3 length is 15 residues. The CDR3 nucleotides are TGTGCCAGCACCCCGACTAGCGGGAGTAAGAGTGAGCAGTTCTTC. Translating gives CASTPTSGSKSEQFF.

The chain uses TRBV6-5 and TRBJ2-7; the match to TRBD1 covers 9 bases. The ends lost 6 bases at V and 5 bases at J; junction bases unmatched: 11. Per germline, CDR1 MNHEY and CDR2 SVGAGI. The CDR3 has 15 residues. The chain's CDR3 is CASRALRTGVDEQYF. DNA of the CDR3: TGTGCCAGCAGAGCCCTAAGGACAGGGGTTGACGAGCAGTACTTC.

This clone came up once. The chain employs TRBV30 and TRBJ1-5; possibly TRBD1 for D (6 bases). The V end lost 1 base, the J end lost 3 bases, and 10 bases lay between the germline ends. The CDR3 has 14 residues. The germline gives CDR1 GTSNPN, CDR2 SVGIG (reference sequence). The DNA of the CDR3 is TGTGCCTGGAGTGCAGGACAGCCCAATCAGCCCCAGCATTTT. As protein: CAWSAGQPNQPQHF.

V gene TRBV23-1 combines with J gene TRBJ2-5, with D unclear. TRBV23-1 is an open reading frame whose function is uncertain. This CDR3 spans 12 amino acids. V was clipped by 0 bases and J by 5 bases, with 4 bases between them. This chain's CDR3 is CASSQSEETQYF. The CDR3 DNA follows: TGCGCCAGCAGTCAATCCGAGGAGACCCAGTACTTC.

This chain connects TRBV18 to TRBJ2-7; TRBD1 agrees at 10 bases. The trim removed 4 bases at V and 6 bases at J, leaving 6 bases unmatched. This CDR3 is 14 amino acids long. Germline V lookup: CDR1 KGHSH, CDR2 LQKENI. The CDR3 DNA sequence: TGTGCCAGCTCACGGACAGGGGGTCGTGGCGAGCAGTACTTC. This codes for CASSRTGGRGEQYF.

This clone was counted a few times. CDR3 DNA sequence: TGTGCCAGCAGCACCTCACTAGAGACCCGAGAGACCCAGTACTTC. It is translated as CASSTSLETRETQYF. The chain employs TRBV7-2 and TRBJ2-5; a weak D match, TRBD2 (5 bases). This CDR3 region has 15 residues. The V and J ends lost 5 bases and 4 bases respectively, with 17 bases between them. Germline V lookup: CDR1 SGHTA, CDR2 FQGNSA.

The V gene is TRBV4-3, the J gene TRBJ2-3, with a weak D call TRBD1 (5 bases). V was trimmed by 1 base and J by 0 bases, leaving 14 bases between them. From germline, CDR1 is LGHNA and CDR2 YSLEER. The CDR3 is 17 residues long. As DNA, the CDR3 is TGCGCCAGCAGCCAAGTCTTGACAGAGTCTAGCACAGATACGCAGTATTTT. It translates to CASSQVLTESSTDTQYF.

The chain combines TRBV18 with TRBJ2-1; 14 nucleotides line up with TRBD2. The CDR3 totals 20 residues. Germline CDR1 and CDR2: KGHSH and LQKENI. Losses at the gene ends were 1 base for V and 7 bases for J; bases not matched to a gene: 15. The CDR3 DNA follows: TGTGCCAGCTCACCACGACGAGGGACTAGCGGGAGAGCGGCGGGGAATGAGCAGTTCTTC. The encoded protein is CASSPRRGTSGRAAGNEQFF.

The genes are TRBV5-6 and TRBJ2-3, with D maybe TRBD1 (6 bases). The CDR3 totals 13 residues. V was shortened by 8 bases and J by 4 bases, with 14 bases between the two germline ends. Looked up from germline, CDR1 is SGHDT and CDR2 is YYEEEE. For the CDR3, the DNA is TGTGCCAGTAGCGTTAACAGGGCAGATACGCAGTATTTT. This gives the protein CASSVNRADTQYF.